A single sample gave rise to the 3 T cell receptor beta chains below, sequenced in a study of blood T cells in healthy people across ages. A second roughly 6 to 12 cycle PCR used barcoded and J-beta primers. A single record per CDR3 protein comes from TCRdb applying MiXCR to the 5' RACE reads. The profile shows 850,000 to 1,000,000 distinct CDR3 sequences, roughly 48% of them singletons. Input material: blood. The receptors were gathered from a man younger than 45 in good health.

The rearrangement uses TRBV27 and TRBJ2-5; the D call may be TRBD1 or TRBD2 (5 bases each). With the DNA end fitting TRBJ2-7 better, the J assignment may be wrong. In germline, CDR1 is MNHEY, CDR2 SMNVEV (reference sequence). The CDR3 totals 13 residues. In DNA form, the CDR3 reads TGTGCCCGCATTTTATTCGGGACGAGCGAGCAGTACTTC. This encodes CARILFGTSEQYF.

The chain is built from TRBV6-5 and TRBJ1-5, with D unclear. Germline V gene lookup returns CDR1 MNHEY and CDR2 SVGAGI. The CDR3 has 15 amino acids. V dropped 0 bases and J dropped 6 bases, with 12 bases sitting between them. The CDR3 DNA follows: TGTGCCAGCAGTTACTCGATTAGTGGCGGTCAGCCCCAGCATTTT. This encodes CASSYSISGGQPQHF.

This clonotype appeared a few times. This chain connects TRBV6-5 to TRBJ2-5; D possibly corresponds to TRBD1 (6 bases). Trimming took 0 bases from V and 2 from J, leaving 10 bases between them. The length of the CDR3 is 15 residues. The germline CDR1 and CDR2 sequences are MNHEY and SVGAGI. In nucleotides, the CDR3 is TGTGCCAGCAGTTACTCCGGGACACGGCAAGAGACCCAGTACTTC. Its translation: CASSYSGTRQETQYF.